The text below deals with one T cell receptor (beta chain). In the original workflow: Estimates of nucleated cell counts were drawn from the amplification of reference gene primers. TCRdb keeps only in-frame clones here, not all; method: immunoSEQ multiplex PCR. V and J calls plus clone size are reproduced from that table; the DNA served to infer D and trimming. Here the sample spans approximately 24,000 clones, more than 85% being singletons. This entry comes from a study of blood T cell repertoires in COVID-19. The wider study: Samples of COVID-19 (acute and convalescent) were obtained from the United States, Italy and Spain. Nucleic acid was either cDNA or gDNA, and it came from T cells, B-cell-depleted T cells, or PBMCs.

The V end lost 6 bases, the J end lost 4 bases, and 15 bases lay between the germline ends. The CDR3 is made up of 15 amino acids. CDR1 and CDR2 from the germline V gene are ENHRY and SYGVKD. The chain links TRBV10-3 to TRBJ1-4, with TRBD1 as a possible D gene (5 bases). What was sequenced was peripheral blood. The source is a human donor in a cohort sampled during active COVID-19. The CDR3 is CAIRASGGNNEKLFF. DNA of the CDR3: TGTGCCATCAGGGCCTCCGGGGGAAATAATGAAAAACTGTTTTTT.